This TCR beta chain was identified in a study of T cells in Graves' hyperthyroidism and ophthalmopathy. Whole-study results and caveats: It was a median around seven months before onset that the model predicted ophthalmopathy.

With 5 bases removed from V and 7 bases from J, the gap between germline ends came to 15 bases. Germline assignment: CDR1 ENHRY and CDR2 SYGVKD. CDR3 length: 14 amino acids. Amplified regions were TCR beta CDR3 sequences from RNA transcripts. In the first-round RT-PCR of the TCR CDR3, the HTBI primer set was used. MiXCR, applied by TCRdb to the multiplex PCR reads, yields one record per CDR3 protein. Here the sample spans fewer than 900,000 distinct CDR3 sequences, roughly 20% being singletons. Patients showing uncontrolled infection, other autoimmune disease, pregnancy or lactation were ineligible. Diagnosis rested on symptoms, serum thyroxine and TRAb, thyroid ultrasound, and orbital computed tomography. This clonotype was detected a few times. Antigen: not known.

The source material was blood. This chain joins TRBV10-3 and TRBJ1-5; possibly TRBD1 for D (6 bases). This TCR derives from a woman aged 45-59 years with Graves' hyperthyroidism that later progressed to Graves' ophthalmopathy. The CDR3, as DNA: TGTGCCATCAGTAGTACACAGGGAAACCAGCCCCAGCATTTT. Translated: CAISSTQGNQPQHF.